The rows below give T cell receptor beta chains drawn from one sample of a study of regulatory T cells in long-lasting Graves disease. TCRdb itself ran the multiplex PCR reads through MiXCR, one entry per CDR3 protein. In the table there are some 370,000 distinct CDR3 sequences, 10% to 15% of which are singletons. This sample also appeared in a second study, on T cells in Graves' hyperthyroidism and ophthalmopathy.

Here the sequenced sample was peripheral blood mononuclear cells (PBMCs), taken at new diagnosis, from a patient treated with antithyroid drugs. Receptors originate from a woman between 18 and 29 years old with Graves disease. The CDR3 runs from the conserved cysteine through the conserved F or W. Fields, in order: clone size, J gene, V gene, D gene, CDR3 protein, CDR3 DNA. D genes are given only for firm matches. The size of a clone is reported for some rows only, either as once, few or many, or as a class for expanded clones.

clone size: -; J gene: TRBJ1-6; V gene: TRBV4-1; D gene: -; CDR3 protein: CASSQGTPTPLQF; CDR3 DNA: TGCGCCAGCAGCCAGGGGACACCTACACCCCTCCAATTT
clone size: many; J gene: TRBJ2-1; V gene: TRBV5-1; D gene: -; CDR3 protein: CASSLESPYNEQFF; CDR3 DNA: TGCGCCAGCAGCTTGGAGTCTCCCTACAATGAGCAGTTCTTC
clone size: many; J gene: TRBJ1-6; V gene: TRBV20-1; D gene: -; CDR3 protein: CSARTESYNSPLHF; CDR3 DNA: TGCAGTGCTAGAACAGAATCCTATAATTCACCCCTCCACTTT
clone size: many; J gene: TRBJ1-1; V gene: TRBV28; D gene: -; CDR3 protein: CASRIQGTEAFF; CDR3 DNA: TGTGCCAGCAGAATTCAGGGGACTGAAGCTTTCTTT
clone size: -; J gene: TRBJ2-1; V gene: TRBV12-3/TRBV12-4; D gene: -; CDR3 protein: CASSSTRRSSYNEQFF; CDR3 DNA: TGTGCCAGCAGTTCAACCAGGAGAAGCTCCTACAATGAGCAGTTCTTC
clone size: few; J gene: TRBJ2-1; V gene: TRBV9; D gene: -; CDR3 protein: CASSVVPREGLFF; CDR3 DNA: TGTGCCAGCAGCGTAGTGCCTCGGGAAGGTCTGTTCTTC
clone size: many; J gene: TRBJ2-4; V gene: TRBV7-9; D gene: -; CDR3 protein: CASSSSGAKNIQYF; CDR3 DNA: TGTGCCAGCAGTTCCTCAGGGGCGAAAAACATTCAGTACTTC
clone size: -; J gene: TRBJ1-4; V gene: TRBV12-3/TRBV12-4; D gene: TRBD1; CDR3 protein: CASRDRGKPFF; CDR3 DNA: TGTGCCAGCAGGGACAGGGGAAAACCGTTTTTT
clone size: many; J gene: TRBJ2-7; V gene: TRBV6-9; D gene: TRBD1; CDR3 protein: CASSYDPDREPLDEQYF; CDR3 DNA: TGTGCCAGCAGTTATGACCCTGACAGGGAACCTTTAGACGAGCAGTACTTC
clone size: -; J gene: TRBJ2-1; V gene: TRBV6-2/TRBV6-3; D gene: -; CDR3 protein: CASNPTEGASSYEQFF; CDR3 DNA: TGTGCCAGTAACCCGACGGAGGGGGCCAGCTCCTACGAGCAGTTCTTC
clone size: many; J gene: TRBJ1-6; V gene: TRBV10-3; D gene: -; CDR3 protein: CATYGETVENSPLHF; CDR3 DNA: TGTGCCACCTATGGCGAAACCGTAGAAAATTCACCCCTCCACTTT
clone size: many; J gene: TRBJ2-1; V gene: TRBV7-7; D gene: -; CDR3 protein: CASSPFQGRSEQFF; CDR3 DNA: TGTGCTAGCAGCCCCTTCCAGGGTCGCAGTGAGCAGTTCTTC
clone size: many; J gene: TRBJ2-5; V gene: TRBV6-1; D gene: TRBD1; CDR3 protein: CASSPTGVRETQYF; CDR3 DNA: TGTGCCAGCAGCCCTACAGGGGTGAGAGAGACCCAGTACTTC
clone size: few; J gene: TRBJ1-5; V gene: TRBV6-2/TRBV6-3; D gene: -; CDR3 protein: CASTEPLGSNQPQHF; CDR3 DNA: TGTGCCAGCACGGAGCCCTTGGGGAGCAATCAGCCCCAGCATTTT
clone size: -; J gene: TRBJ1-1; V gene: TRBV19; D gene: TRBD1; CDR3 protein: CASSIWTGGDTEAFF; CDR3 DNA: TGTGCCAGTAGTATTTGGACAGGGGGAGACACTGAAGCTTTCTTT
clone size: many; J gene: TRBJ2-1; V gene: TRBV28; D gene: TRBD1; CDR3 protein: CASNQPRGRGEQFF; CDR3 DNA: TGTGCCAGCAATCAACCCAGGGGGCGCGGTGAGCAGTTCTTC
clone size: many; J gene: TRBJ2-7; V gene: TRBV15; D gene: -; CDR3 protein: CATGTIQGIGEQYF; CDR3 DNA: TGTGCCACGGGAACTATACAGGGAATCGGCGAGCAGTACTTC
clone size: many; J gene: TRBJ2-6; V gene: TRBV15; D gene: TRBD2; CDR3 protein: CATSRETSSSGANVLTF; CDR3 DNA: TGTGCCACCAGCAGAGAGACTAGCAGCTCTGGGGCCAACGTCCTGACTTTC
clone size: many; J gene: TRBJ2-5; V gene: TRBV12-3/TRBV12-4; D gene: -; CDR3 protein: CASSPPLEETQYF; CDR3 DNA: TGTGCCAGCAGTCCGCCCTTAGAGGAGACCCAGTACTTC
clone size: many; J gene: TRBJ1-2; V gene: TRBV27; D gene: -; CDR3 protein: CASRPSIRARDYGYTF; CDR3 DNA: TGTGCCAGCAGGCCTTCCATCCGGGCTCGGGACTATGGCTACACCTTC
clone size: many; J gene: TRBJ1-2; V gene: TRBV12-5; D gene: -; CDR3 protein: CASGLGFYGYTF; CDR3 DNA: TGTGCTAGTGGTTTGGGGTTTTATGGCTACACCTTC
clone size: few; J gene: TRBJ2-2; V gene: TRBV7-6; D gene: TRBD2; CDR3 protein: CASSAGGTSGNTGELFF; CDR3 DNA: TGTGCCAGCAGCGCGGGGGGGACTAGCGGGAACACCGGGGAGCTGTTTTTT
clone size: many; J gene: TRBJ2-3; V gene: TRBV6-1; D gene: -; CDR3 protein: CASLKEAVTDTQYF; CDR3 DNA: TGTGCCAGTTTGAAGGAGGCGGTCACAGATACGCAGTATTTT
clone size: many; J gene: TRBJ2-3; V gene: TRBV7-9; D gene: -; CDR3 protein: CASSPPAGPRVDTQYF; CDR3 DNA: TGTGCCAGCAGCCCCCCCGCCGGGCCGAGAGTAGATACGCAGTATTTT
clone size: many; J gene: TRBJ2-1; V gene: TRBV12-3/TRBV12-4; D gene: TRBD2; CDR3 protein: CASRSGTSGHAYNEQFF; CDR3 DNA: TGTGCCAGCAGGTCGGGGACTAGCGGTCACGCCTACAATGAGCAGTTCTTC
clone size: many; J gene: TRBJ1-3; V gene: TRBV9; D gene: TRBD1; CDR3 protein: CASSVTGTTGNTIYF; CDR3 DNA: TGTGCCAGCAGCGTGACAGGGACGACTGGAAACACCATATATTTT
clone size: few; J gene: TRBJ2-3; V gene: TRBV20-1; D gene: TRBD2; CDR3 protein: CSGTSGVSDTQYF; CDR3 DNA: TGCAGTGGTACTAGCGGGGTCTCAGATACGCAGTATTTT
clone size: few; J gene: TRBJ1-1; V gene: TRBV28; D gene: TRBD1; CDR3 protein: CATLGGRAEAFF; CDR3 DNA: TGTGCCACCCTAGGGGGCAGGGCTGAAGCTTTCTTT
clone size: -; J gene: TRBJ2-3; V gene: TRBV5-1; D gene: -; CDR3 protein: CASNPLRSNRTITDTQYF; CDR3 DNA: TGCGCCAGCAATCCCCTACGGAGTAATCGGACCATCACAGATACGCAGTATTTT
clone size: -; J gene: TRBJ2-1; V gene: TRBV7-8; D gene: -; CDR3 protein: CASSSLPQDLRNNEQFF; CDR3 DNA: TGTGCCAGCAGCTCACTACCCCAAGACTTGCGGAACAATGAGCAGTTCTTC
clone size: many; J gene: TRBJ2-1; V gene: TRBV11-2; D gene: TRBD2; CDR3 protein: CASSLELAGIDEQFF; CDR3 DNA: TGTGCCAGCAGCTTAGAGCTAGCGGGGATTGATGAGCAGTTCTTC
clone size: -; J gene: TRBJ2-1; V gene: TRBV7-9; D gene: -; CDR3 protein: CASSLPRTDRRGYNEQFF; CDR3 DNA: TGTGCCAGCAGCTTACCAAGAACGGACAGGAGGGGGTACAATGAGCAGTTCTTC
clone size: many; J gene: TRBJ2-1; V gene: TRBV14; D gene: -; CDR3 protein: CASSQGLGWEQFF; CDR3 DNA: TGTGCCAGCAGCCAGGGCCTGGGTTGGGAGCAGTTCTTC
clone size: -; J gene: TRBJ2-7; V gene: TRBV4-1; D gene: -; CDR3 protein: CASSLLGTDSYEQYF; CDR3 DNA: TGCGCCAGCAGCCTCCTCGGGACGGACTCCTACGAGCAGTACTTC
clone size: -; J gene: TRBJ1-5; V gene: TRBV5-5; D gene: TRBD1; CDR3 protein: CASSLETSGQGYWPQHF; CDR3 DNA: TGTGCCAGCAGCTTAGAGACTAGTGGACAGGGGTATTGGCCCCAGCATTTT
clone size: many; J gene: TRBJ2-7; V gene: TRBV28; D gene: -; CDR3 protein: CASSPHRTAQTYEQYF; CDR3 DNA: TGTGCCAGCAGCCCACATAGGACAGCGCAGACTTACGAGCAGTACTTC
clone size: few; J gene: TRBJ1-1; V gene: TRBV9; D gene: TRBD1; CDR3 protein: CASSLQGRATEAFF; CDR3 DNA: TGTGCCAGCAGCTTACAGGGGCGTGCCACTGAAGCTTTCTTT
clone size: many; J gene: TRBJ2-7; V gene: TRBV20-1; D gene: -; CDR3 protein: CSASRQDEQYF; CDR3 DNA: TGCAGTGCTAGTCGTCAGGACGAGCAGTACTTC
clone size: few; J gene: TRBJ2-6; V gene: TRBV7-9; D gene: -; CDR3 protein: CASSPDTSRMSGANVLTF; CDR3 DNA: TGTGCCAGCAGCCCGGACACCTCTCGTATGTCTGGGGCCAACGTCCTGACTTTC
clone size: many; J gene: TRBJ1-1; V gene: TRBV5-1; D gene: TRBD1; CDR3 protein: CASSHDRGDTEAFF; CDR3 DNA: TGCGCCAGCAGCCACGACAGGGGGGACACTGAAGCTTTCTTT
clone size: many; J gene: TRBJ1-1; V gene: TRBV11-2; D gene: TRBD1; CDR3 protein: CASSPWTGANTEAFF; CDR3 DNA: TGTGCCAGCAGCCCATGGACAGGGGCCAACACTGAAGCTTTCTTT
clone size: many; J gene: TRBJ1-4; V gene: TRBV18; D gene: -; CDR3 protein: CASSPTPTNEKLFF; CDR3 DNA: TGTGCCAGCTCACCGACCCCAACTAATGAAAAACTGTTTTTT
clone size: -; J gene: TRBJ1-2; V gene: TRBV29-1; D gene: -; CDR3 protein: CSVAARGARGYTF; CDR3 DNA: TGCAGCGTTGCCGCTCGGGGCGCTCGGGGCTACACCTTC
clone size: many; J gene: TRBJ1-5; V gene: TRBV18; D gene: TRBD1; CDR3 protein: CASSPTGGGSPQHF; CDR3 DNA: TGTGCCAGCTCACCAACGGGAGGGGGCTCGCCCCAGCATTTT
clone size: many; J gene: TRBJ1-2; V gene: TRBV27; D gene: -; CDR3 protein: CASRSNYGYTF; CDR3 DNA: TGTGCCAGCAGATCTAACTATGGCTACACCTTC
clone size: -; J gene: TRBJ2-1; V gene: TRBV20-1; D gene: -; CDR3 protein: CSATGRSGNEQFF; CDR3 DNA: TGCAGTGCTACAGGGCGTTCGGGAAATGAGCAGTTCTTC
clone size: many; J gene: TRBJ1-2; V gene: TRBV27; D gene: -; CDR3 protein: CASSPMGRVYGYTF; CDR3 DNA: TGTGCCAGCAGTCCCATGGGCAGAGTCTATGGCTACACCTTC
clone size: many; J gene: TRBJ1-2; V gene: TRBV20-1; D gene: -; CDR3 protein: CSAAQGGSNYGYTF; CDR3 DNA: TGCAGTGCGGCACAGGGCGGCTCGAACTATGGCTACACCTTC
clone size: few; J gene: TRBJ1-1; V gene: TRBV20-1; D gene: -; CDR3 protein: CSARDQLRDWEAFF; CDR3 DNA: TGCAGTGCTAGAGATCAGCTGAGGGATTGGGAAGCTTTCTTT
clone size: -; J gene: TRBJ1-6; V gene: TRBV10-2; D gene: -; CDR3 protein: CASSQGGGLSPLHF; CDR3 DNA: TGCGCCAGCAGCCAAGGAGGGGGACTCTCACCCCTCCACTTT
clone size: -; J gene: TRBJ1-1; V gene: TRBV5-1; D gene: -; CDR3 protein: CASSLEPGQVAFF; CDR3 DNA: TGCGCCAGCAGCTTGGAACCCGGGCAGGTCGCTTTCTTT
clone size: many; J gene: TRBJ2-3; V gene: TRBV7-2; D gene: -; CDR3 protein: CASSWPGSTDTQYF; CDR3 DNA: TGTGCCAGCAGCTGGCCCGGGAGCACAGATACGCAGTATTTT
clone size: -; J gene: TRBJ1-3; V gene: TRBV5-1; D gene: -; CDR3 protein: CASSLGYVGPSGNTIYF; CDR3 DNA: TGCGCCAGCAGCTTGGGCTACGTCGGACCCTCTGGAAACACCATATATTTT
clone size: few; J gene: TRBJ2-5; V gene: TRBV4-1; D gene: -; CDR3 protein: CASSQRQSQETQYF; CDR3 DNA: TGCGCCAGCAGCCAACGACAGTCCCAAGAGACCCAGTACTTC
clone size: -; J gene: TRBJ2-1; V gene: TRBV11-2; D gene: TRBD2; CDR3 protein: CASSFQLWGSGKYNEQLF; CDR3 DNA: TGTGCCAGCAGCTTCCAGCTTTGGGGCAGCGGGAAATACAATGAGCAGCTCTTC